A single sample gave rise to the 11 T cell receptor beta chains below, sequenced in a study of blood T cell repertoires in COVID-19. Profiled with immunoSEQ multiplex PCR; TCRdb holds only in-frame clones, not every one. Of 75,000 to 95,000 clones in the sample, 78% were seen once. Sequences were obtained from peripheral blood. These receptors all stem from a man between 60 and 70 years old with COVID-19, enrolled during active disease.

The chain recombines TRBV9 with TRBJ2-3; D not certain. This CDR3 is 15 amino acids long. V was clipped by 4 bases and J by 0 bases, with 12 bases between them. Germline V gene data show CDR1 as SGDLS and CDR2 as YYNGEE. CDR3 DNA: TGTGCCAGCAGCCCCCAAATAACTAGCACAGATACGCAGTATTTT. Protein product: CASSPQITSTDTQYF.

The chain has TRBV7-9 and TRBJ1-2, with 7 bases fitting TRBD1. There are 14 residues in the CDR3. In germline, CDR1 is SEHNR, CDR2 FQNEAQ (reference sequence). V lost 5 bases to trimming and J lost 0 bases; unmatched junction nucleotides: 3. CDR3 amino acids: CASSRDSTNYGYTF. The CDR3 coding sequence is TGTGCCAGCAGCCGGGACAGCACTAACTATGGCTACACCTTC.

In this sample, this clone turned up many times. The chain carries TRBV14 and TRBJ1-4; D possibly corresponds to TRBD1 (6 bases). The CDR3 spans 14 residues. V shed 0 bases and J shed 9 bases, with 11 bases lying between them. CDR1 SGHDN and CDR2 FVKESK come from the germline V gene. CDR3 residues: CASSQDLGQKKLFF. CDR3 DNA: TGTGCCAGCAGCCAAGACCTCGGACAGAAAAAACTGTTTTTT.

The chain employs TRBV15 and TRBJ1-5; D might be TRBD1 (6 bases). V lost 5 bases and J 3 bases, leaving 11 bases between the germline ends. Germline CDR1 is LNHNV and CDR2 is YYDKDF (reference sequence). The CDR3 length is 14 residues. The CDR3 is CATSGRGNNQPQHF. In nucleotides, the CDR3 is TGTGCCACCAGCGGCAGGGGTAACAATCAGCCCCAGCATTTT. The full variable domain, its missing parts supplied by reference TRBV15 and TRBJ1-5, is DAMVIQNPRYQVTQFGKPVTLSCSQTLNHNVMYWYQQKSSQAPKLLFHYYDKDFNNEADTPDNFQSRRPNTSFCFLDIRSPGLGDTAMYLCATSGRGNNQPQHFGDGTRLSIL.

The V gene is TRBV29-1, the J gene TRBJ2-2, with 7 nucleotides matching TRBD1. Germline V gene lookup returns CDR1 SQVTM and CDR2 ANQGSEA. The trim removed 6 bases at V and 5 bases at J, leaving 9 bases unmatched. The CDR3 has 14 amino acids. The CDR3 bases are TGCAGCGTGGGGGTGGCAGGGGGAACCGGGGAGCTGTTTTTT. Translating it yields CSVGVAGGTGELFF.

The chain joins TRBV4-1 to TRBJ1-6; no clear D. V lost 0 bases and J 6 bases, leaving 9 bases between the germline ends. CDR3 length equals 15 residues. Germline V gives CDR1 MGHRA, CDR2 YSYEKL. The CDR3 region has the DNA TGCGCCAGCAGCCAAGATCCCCTCGTTAATTCACCCCTCCACTTT. It is translated as CASSQDPLVNSPLHF.

A single count supports this clone. The chain couples TRBV5-1 to TRBJ1-1; no firm D call. The V gene's germline CDR1 is SGHRS and CDR2 YFSETQ. Trimming removed 2 bases from V and 1 base from J, with 9 bases in between. The CDR3 contains 14 residues. In DNA form, the CDR3 reads TGCGCCAGCAGCTTTCGGGAAACGAACACTGAAGCTTTCTTT. Translated, it gives CASSFRETNTEAFF.

The chain uses TRBV2 and TRBJ2-6, with 9 bases identical to TRBD1. Germline-derived CDR1 and CDR2 are SNHLY and FYNNEI. The CDR3 runs to 15 residues. With V trimmed by 5 bases and J by 4 bases, 3 bases remained unmatched. The CDR3 bases are TGTGCCAGCAGTCGGACAGGGGCCGGGGCCAACGTCCTGACTTTC. Translation gives CASSRTGAGANVLTF.

The chain employs TRBV7-2 and TRBJ1-2; D is unclear. Deletions cut 5 bases from V and 4 bases from J, with 14 bases between. Germline CDR1 and CDR2: SGHTA and FQGNSA. The CDR3 runs 14 residues. CDR3 sequence: CASSPHSFFYGYTF. The CDR3, as DNA: TGTGCCAGCAGCCCTCACAGTTTTTTCTATGGCTACACCTTC.

This clone was counted once. This sequence joins TRBV11-3 and TRBJ2-7, with D uncertain. V lost 2 bases and J 4 bases, leaving 9 bases between the germline ends. Germline V gene data show CDR1 as SGHNT and CDR2 as YENEEA. This CDR3 is 13 amino acids long. The CDR3 region has the DNA TGTGCCAGCAGCTTACGGCTAGGATACGAGCAGTACTTC. It specifies CASSLRLGYEQYF.

The rearrangement joins TRBV5-1 to TRBJ2-5, with 11 bases that match TRBD2. This CDR3 has 15 amino acids. V trimming: 4 bases; J trimming: 5 bases; junction bases outside the gene matches: 7. In germline, CDR1 is SGHRS, CDR2 YFSETQ. CDR3 residues: CASSRTSGRGETQYF. The DNA for the CDR3 is TGCGCCAGCAGCAGAACTAGCGGGAGAGGTGAGACCCAGTACTTC.